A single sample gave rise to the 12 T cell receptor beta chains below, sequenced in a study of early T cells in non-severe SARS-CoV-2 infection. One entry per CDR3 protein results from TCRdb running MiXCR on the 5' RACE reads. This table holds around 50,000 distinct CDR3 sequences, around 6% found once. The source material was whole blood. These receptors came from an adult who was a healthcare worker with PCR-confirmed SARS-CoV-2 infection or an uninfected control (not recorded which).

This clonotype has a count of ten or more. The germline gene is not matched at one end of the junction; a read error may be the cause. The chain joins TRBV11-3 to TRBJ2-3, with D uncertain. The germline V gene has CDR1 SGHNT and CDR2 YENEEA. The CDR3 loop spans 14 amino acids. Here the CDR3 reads CASSLGQNSDTQYF. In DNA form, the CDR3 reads TGCGCCAGCAGCTTAGGGCAGAACTCAGATACGCAGTATTTT.

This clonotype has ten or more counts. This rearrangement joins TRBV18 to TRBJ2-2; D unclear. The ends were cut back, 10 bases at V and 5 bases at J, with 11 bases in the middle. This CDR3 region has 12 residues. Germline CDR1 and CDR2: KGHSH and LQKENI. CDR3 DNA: TGTGCCACCTCGCAGGATACCGGGGAGCTGTTTTTT. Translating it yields CATSQDTGELFF.

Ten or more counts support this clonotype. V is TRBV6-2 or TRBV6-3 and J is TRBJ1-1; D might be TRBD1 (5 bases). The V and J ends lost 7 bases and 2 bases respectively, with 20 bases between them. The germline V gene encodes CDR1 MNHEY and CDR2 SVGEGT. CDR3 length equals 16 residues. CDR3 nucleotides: TGTGCCAGCATCGAAGGTTACGCGGGGGTCAACACTGAAGCTTTCTTT. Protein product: CASIEGYAGVNTEAFF.

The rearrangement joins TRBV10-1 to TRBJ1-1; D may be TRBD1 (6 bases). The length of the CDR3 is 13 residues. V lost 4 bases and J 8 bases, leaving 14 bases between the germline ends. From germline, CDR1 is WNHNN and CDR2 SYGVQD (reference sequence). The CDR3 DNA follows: TGCGCCAGCAGTGGAGCTCTAGGGGGAGAAGCTTTCTTT. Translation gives CASSGALGGEAFF.

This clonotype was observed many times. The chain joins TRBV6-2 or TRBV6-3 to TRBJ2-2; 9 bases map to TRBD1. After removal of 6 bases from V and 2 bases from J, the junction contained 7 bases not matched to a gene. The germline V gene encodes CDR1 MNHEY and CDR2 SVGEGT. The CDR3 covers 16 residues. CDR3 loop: CASRVNTGGNTGELFF. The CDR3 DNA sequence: TGTGCCAGCAGGGTAAACACAGGGGGCAACACCGGGGAGCTGTTTTTT.

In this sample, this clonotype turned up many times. CDR3 sequence reads: CASTRDRVYEQYF. CDR3 bases: TGTGCCAGTACCCGGGACAGAGTCTACGAGCAGTACTTC. The rearrangement uses TRBV2 and TRBJ2-7, with 7 bases that match TRBD1. CDR3 size: 13 residues. V gave up 9 bases and J gave up 3 bases; unmatched junction bases: 8. Per germline, CDR1 SNHLY and CDR2 FYNNEI.

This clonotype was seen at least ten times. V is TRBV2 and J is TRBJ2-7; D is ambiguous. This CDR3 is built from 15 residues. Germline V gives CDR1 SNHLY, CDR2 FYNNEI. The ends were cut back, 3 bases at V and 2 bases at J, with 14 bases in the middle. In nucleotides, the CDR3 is TGTGCCAGCAGTGAGCAGGCGTATTCCGCCTACGAGCAGTACTTC. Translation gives CASSEQAYSAYEQYF. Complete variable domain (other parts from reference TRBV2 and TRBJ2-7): EPEVTQTPSHQVTQMGQEVILRCVPISNHLYFYWYRQILGQKVEFLVSFYNNEISEKSEIFDDQFSVERPDGSNFTLKIRSTKLEDSAMYFCASSEQAYSAYEQYFGPGTRLTVT.

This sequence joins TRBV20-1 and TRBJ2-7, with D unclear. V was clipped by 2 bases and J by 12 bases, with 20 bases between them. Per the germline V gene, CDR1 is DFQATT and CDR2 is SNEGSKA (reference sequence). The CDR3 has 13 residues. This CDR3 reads CSARPSHREGWYF. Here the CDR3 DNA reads TGCAGTGCTAGACCCTCCCATAGAGAAGGATGGTACTTC.

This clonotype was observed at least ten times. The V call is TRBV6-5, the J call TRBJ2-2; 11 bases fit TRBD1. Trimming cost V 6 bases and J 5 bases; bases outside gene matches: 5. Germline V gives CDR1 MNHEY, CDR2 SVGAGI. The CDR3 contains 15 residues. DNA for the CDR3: TGTGCCAGCAGGGGACAGGGGGAATGGACCGGGGAGCTGTTTTTT. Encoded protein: CASRGQGEWTGELFF.

The CDR3 DNA sequence: TGTGCCAGCAAAAGGAGCGGACAGCACAGACCCGAGCAGTACTTC. Translating gives CASKRSGQHRPEQYF. The chain couples TRBV5-8 to TRBJ2-7, with D maybe TRBD1 (6 bases). The CDR3 contains 15 residues. The germline V gene has CDR1 SGHTS and CDR2 YDEGEE. V was cut by 6 bases and J by 6 bases, with 22 bases left in between.

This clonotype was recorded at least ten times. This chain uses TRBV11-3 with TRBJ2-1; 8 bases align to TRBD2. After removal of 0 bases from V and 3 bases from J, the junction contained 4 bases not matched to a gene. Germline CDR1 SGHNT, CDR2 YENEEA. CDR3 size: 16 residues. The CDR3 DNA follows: TGTGCCAGCAGCTTAGACGGGACTAGGTACTACAATGAGCAGTTCTTC. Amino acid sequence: CASSLDGTRYYNEQFF.

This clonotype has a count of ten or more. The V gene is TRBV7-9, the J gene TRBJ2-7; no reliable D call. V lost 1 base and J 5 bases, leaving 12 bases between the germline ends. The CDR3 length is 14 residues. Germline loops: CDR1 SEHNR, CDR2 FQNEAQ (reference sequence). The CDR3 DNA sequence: TGTGCCAGCAGCTTAGACCGGTATGTGGACGAGCAGTACTTC. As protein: CASSLDRYVDEQYF.